This entry lists 22 T cell receptor beta chains sequenced from one sample in a study of blood T cell repertoires in COVID-19 (dated by TCRdb to 2020 to 2021). Libraries were prepared through the immunoSEQ multiplex PCR assay. TCRdb retrieved this table from immuneACCESS and kept in-frame rearrangements only. Not all clones are present; in checked studies, unresolved V genes account for under half, and no reason is known for the remainder. The sample includes 60,000 to 75,000 clones, with approximately 70% observed a single time. The ten largest make up approximately 50% of the sample. Sequenced material: PBMCs or T cells enriched from blood (not recorded which). All receptors come from a woman aged 60-75 years who had been exposed to COVID-19.

This chain uses TRBV15 with TRBJ2-5, with D perhaps matching TRBD2 (7 bases). Deletions cut 0 bases from V and 4 bases from J, with 9 bases between. The length of the CDR3 is 14 residues. From germline, CDR1 is LNHNV and CDR2 YYDKDF (reference sequence). The CDR3 region has the DNA TGTGCCACCAGCAGAGACGGGGGGCGAGAGACCCAGTACTTC. Translating it yields CATSRDGGRETQYF.

This clone appeared a few times. One end of the junction is discordant with germline, which a read error may explain. The rearrangement links TRBV11-2 to TRBJ1-6, with D possibly being TRBD1 (6 bases). The CDR3 is made up of 14 amino acids. Germline CDR1 reads SGHAT; CDR2 reads FQNNGV. The CDR3 spells CASNPGQSNSPLHF. The CDR3 DNA reads TGTGCCAGCAACCCTGGACAGAGTAATTCTCCCCTCCACTTT.

The chain is built from TRBV28 and TRBJ1-4; D not certain. The V and J ends lost 5 bases and 8 bases respectively, with 21 bases between them. Germline CDR1 and CDR2: MDHEN and SYDVKM. The CDR3 has 16 residues. The CDR3 DNA sequence: TGTGCCAGCAGTCCTCAGAGAGGGAATCATCGGGAAAAACTGTTTTTT. Encoded protein: CASSPQRGNHREKLFF.

The J gene is TRBJ2-7, the V gene TRBV4-3; possible D gene TRBD2, 5 bases. V was shortened by 1 base and J by 5 bases, with 12 bases between the two germline ends. The germline V gene encodes CDR1 LGHNA and CDR2 YSLEER. The CDR3 runs to 14 residues. DNA of the CDR3: TGCGCCAGCAGCCAAGGTCGAGGGTACAACGAGCAGTACTTC. Translated: CASSQGRGYNEQYF.

This clone was recorded a few times. The CDR3 coding sequence is TGTGCCAGCAGGAATACGGGTGAGCAGTTCTTC. Translating it yields CASRNTGEQFF. The V call is TRBV28, the J call TRBJ2-1; D gene unclear. CDR1 and CDR2 from the germline V gene are MDHEN and SYDVKM. The CDR3 consists of 11 residues. Deletions cut 6 bases from V and 9 bases from J, with 9 bases between.

This sequence joins TRBV3-1 (or the pseudogene TRBV3-2) and TRBJ2-3; 9 bases are shared with TRBD2. Trimming took 3 bases from V and 2 from J; bases not matched to a gene: 6. The CDR3 is 16 amino acids. CDR1 is LGHDT and CDR2 is YNNKEL in the germline V gene (reference sequence). The CDR3 bases are TGTGCCAGCAGCCAGAATAGCGGGAGTTACACAGATACGCAGTATTTT. It translates to CASSQNSGSYTDTQYF.

This clone was found a few times. The chain carries TRBV27 and TRBJ1-4, with D possibly TRBD1 on 6 matching bases. CDR3 size: 15 residues. Germline values: CDR1 MNHEY, CDR2 SMNVEV (reference sequence). V was pared by 6 bases and J by 8 bases, with 19 bases between. The CDR3 nucleotides read TGTGCCAGCAGCTTCGGGGGGCGCCGTAGAGAAAAACTGTTTTTT. It yields the protein CASSFGGRRREKLFF. Full variable domain (remainder filled in from reference TRBV27 and TRBJ1-4): EAQVTQNPRYLITVTGKKLTVTCSQNMNHEYMSWYRQDPGLGLRQIYYSMNVEVTDKGDVPEGYKVSRKEKRNFPLILESPSPNQTSLYFCASSFGGRRREKLFFGSGTQLSVL.

This chain uses TRBV3-1 (or the pseudogene TRBV3-2) with TRBJ1-2, with unresolved D. The ends were cut back, 0 bases at V and 4 bases at J, with 6 bases in the middle. The CDR3 loop spans 13 amino acids. From germline, CDR1 is LGHDT and CDR2 YNNKEL (reference sequence). This CDR3 reads CASSQDDIYGYTF. Here the CDR3 DNA reads TGTGCCAGCAGCCAAGACGACATCTATGGCTACACCTTC.

This chain joins TRBV30 and TRBJ1-1; a weak D match, TRBD1 (6 bases). In germline, CDR1 is GTSNPN, CDR2 SVGIG (reference sequence). The CDR3 sequence is 15 residues long. V was pared by 0 bases and J by 6 bases, with 17 bases between. CDR3 DNA sequence: TGTGCCTGGAGTGTTAGGAACAGGGTTGGGGCTGAAGCTTTCTTT. Its protein product is CAWSVRNRVGAEAFF.

This clone was seen once. The CDR3 is CASSSLGVMNTGELFF. The CDR3 coding sequence is TGTGCCAGCAGCTCCCTCGGGGTTATGAACACCGGGGAGCTGTTTTTT. V gene TRBV7-9 combines with J gene TRBJ2-2, with D possibly TRBD2 on 5 matching bases. The V and J ends lost 4 bases and 1 base respectively, with 13 bases between them. CDR1 SEHNR and CDR2 FQNEAQ come from the germline V gene (reference sequence). This CDR3 is 16 amino acids long.

V gene TRBV2 combines with J gene TRBJ1-2; D is undetermined. This CDR3 has 14 residues. Per the germline V gene, CDR1 is SNHLY and CDR2 is FYNNEI. V lost 2 bases and J 4 bases, leaving 11 bases between the germline ends. CDR3 sequence (DNA): TGTGCCAGCAGTGAAACCCGGGATACCTATGGCTACACCTTC. Translation: CASSETRDTYGYTF.

The rearrangement uses TRBV19 and TRBJ1-6, with TRBD1 matching 7 bases. Germline CDR1 LNHDA, CDR2 SQIVND (reference sequence). J gave up 0 bases and V 3 bases, and 5 bases lay outside the gene matches. The CDR3 runs to 17 residues. Written as DNA, the CDR3 is TGTGCCAGTAGTATGGGACAGATGAGCTCCTATAATTCACCCCTCCACTTT. It specifies CASSMGQMSSYNSPLHF.

This chain links TRBV18 with TRBJ2-1; D is possibly TRBD2 (5 bases). Per the germline V gene, CDR1 is KGHSH and CDR2 is LQKENI. The CDR3 totals 14 residues. V gave up 2 bases and J gave up 5 bases, with 10 bases separating them. As DNA, the CDR3 is TGTGCCAGCTCACCAACCGCGAGGGACAATGAGCAGTTCTTC. Translation gives CASSPTARDNEQFF.

The J gene is TRBJ1-2, the V gene TRBV9; 7 positions agree with TRBD1. Unmatched junction bases numbered 8, after V lost 3 bases and J lost 3 bases. Germline V gene lookup returns CDR1 SGDLS and CDR2 YYNGEE. This CDR3 contains 15 residues. CDR3 bases: TGTGCCAGCAGCGCAGACCCCACAGGGGACTATGGCTACACCTTC. It specifies CASSADPTGDYGYTF. Combining the CDR3 with reference TRBV9 and TRBJ1-2 gives the whole variable domain DSGVTQTPKHLITATGQRVTLRCSPRSGDLSVYWYQQSLDQGLQFLIQYYNGEERAKGNILERFSAQQFPDLHSELNLSSLELGDSALYFCASSADPTGDYGYTFGSGTRLTVV.

The V and J genes are TRBV21-1 and TRBJ2-3; the DNA was not used to check the table's D call, TRBD2. TRBV21-1 is a pseudogene segment. CDR3 length: 18 amino acids. CDR3 residues: CASRKPSGTSGRSDTQYF. The CDR3 DNA sequence: TGTGCCAGCAGAAAACCGTCCGGGACTAGCGGGAGGAGTGATACGCAGTATTTT.

The chain joins TRBV7-9 to TRBJ1-4; D unresolved. In germline, CDR1 is SEHNR, CDR2 FQNEAQ (reference sequence). The V end was cut by 0 bases, the J end by 7 bases, with 6 bases between. This CDR3 has 13 residues. CDR3: CASSLARVEKLFF. CDR3 sequence (DNA): TGTGCCAGCAGCTTAGCACGGGTTGAAAAACTGTTTTTT.

The rearrangement uses TRBV14 and TRBJ2-1; TRBD2 aligns across 7 bases. CDR1 is SGHDN, CDR2 FVKESK, per germline. The V segment lost 1 base and the J segment 12 bases; nucleotides outside the gene matches: 9. There are 14 residues in the CDR3. In DNA, the CDR3 is TGTGCCAGCAGCCAAGGCCTAGCGGCCTGGGGGCAGTTCTTC. Protein sequence: CASSQGLAAWGQFF.

The count of this clone is one. The rearrangement uses TRBV29-1 and TRBJ2-5; TRBD2 aligns across 12 bases. Germline V gene lookup returns CDR1 SQVTM and CDR2 ANQGSEA. The J segment lost 4 bases and the V segment lost 7 bases, leaving 4 bases of the junction unmatched. The CDR3 has 13 amino acids. In DNA form, the CDR3 reads TGCAGCGCACTAGCGGGAGGAGGAGAGACCCAGTACTTC. Its protein product is CSALAGGGETQYF.

This chain joins TRBV28 and TRBJ2-6; D is unresolved. Trimming pared 3 bases from V and 1 base from J, leaving 10 bases between. The germline V gene encodes CDR1 MDHEN and CDR2 SYDVKM. The CDR3 is 16 residues long. The CDR3 bases are TGTGCCAGCAGTTTTATACGAGGTTCTGGGGCCAACGTCCTGACTTTC. This codes for CASSFIRGSGANVLTF.

This clone was picked up many times. V is TRBV7-2 and J is TRBJ1-5; D gene uncertain. Germline CDR1 is SGHTA and CDR2 is FQGNSA. The CDR3 length is 13 residues. The germline V and J ends were trimmed by 8 bases and 8 bases, with 16 bases remaining between them. CDR3 in amino acids: CASGSGGMKPQHF. The DNA for the CDR3 is TGTGCCAGCGGGAGCGGCGGTATGAAGCCCCAGCATTTT.

The V call is TRBV24-1, the J call TRBJ2-1; tentative D call: TRBD1 (5 bases). The V gene's germline CDR1 is KGHDR and CDR2 SFDVKD. The CDR3 has 15 amino acids. V was clipped by 3 bases and J by 8 bases, with 16 bases between them. In nucleotides, the CDR3 is TGTGCCACCAGTGATGCCGATCTCTTAGGGGATGAGCAGTTCTTC. Translating it yields CATSDADLLGDEQFF.

This clone was seen a few times. The rearrangement joins TRBV10-1 to TRBJ1-3, with a possible D match to TRBD1 (5 bases). Germline CDR1 reads WNHNN; CDR2 reads SYGVQD (reference sequence). Trimming took off 10 bases at V and 0 bases at J, with 10 bases between the two ends. There are 13 residues in the CDR3. CDR3 in amino acids: CATRQISGNTIYF. The CDR3 DNA follows: TGCGCCACCAGACAGATCTCTGGAAACACCATATATTTT.